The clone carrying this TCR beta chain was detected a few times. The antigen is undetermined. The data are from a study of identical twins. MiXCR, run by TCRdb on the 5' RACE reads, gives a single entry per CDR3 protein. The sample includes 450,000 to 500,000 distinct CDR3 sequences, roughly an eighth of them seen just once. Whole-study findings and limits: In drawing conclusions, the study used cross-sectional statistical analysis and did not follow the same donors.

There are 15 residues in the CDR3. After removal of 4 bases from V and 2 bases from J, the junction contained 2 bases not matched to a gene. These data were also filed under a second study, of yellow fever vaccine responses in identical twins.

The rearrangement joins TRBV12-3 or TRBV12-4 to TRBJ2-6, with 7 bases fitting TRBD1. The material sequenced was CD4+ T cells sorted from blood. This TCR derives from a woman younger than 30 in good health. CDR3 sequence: CASSYTGAGANVLTF. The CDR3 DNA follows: TGTGCCAGCAGTTATACAGGGGCTGGGGCCAACGTCCTGACTTTC.